These T cell receptor beta chains were read from a single sample in a study of blood T cell repertoires in COVID-19. Data came from immunoSEQ multiplex PCR; TCRdb stores just in-frame clones and leaves some out. Among around 150,000 clones listed, over 85% were seen once. The sequenced material came from peripheral blood. These receptors were taken from a woman in her forties or fifties with acute or convalescent COVID-19. Each CDR3 is given with its conserved first and last residue. Each record gives: CDR3 length, J gene, V gene, CDR3 protein.

len: 14; j_gene: TRBJ2-1; v_gene: TRBV3-1/TRBV3-2; CDR3aa: CASSQRGGVNEQFF
len: 15; j_gene: TRBJ2-7; v_gene: TRBV7-6; CDR3aa: CASSSGTGGSYEQYF
len: 14; j_gene: TRBJ1-4; v_gene: TRBV5-1; CDR3aa: CASSLAGIGEKLFF
len: 16; j_gene: TRBJ1-4; v_gene: TRBV2; CDR3aa: CASSLLNEGINEKLFF
len: 13; j_gene: TRBJ1-5; v_gene: TRBV6-4; CDR3aa: CASSESGNQPQHF
len: 14; j_gene: TRBJ1-2; v_gene: TRBV29-1; CDR3aa: CSVDITGVGGGYTF
len: 14; j_gene: TRBJ1-4; v_gene: TRBV6-5; CDR3aa: CASRSGGTNEKLFF
len: 14; j_gene: TRBJ1-6; v_gene: TRBV5-1; CDR3aa: CASSLGTGNSPLHF
len: 14; j_gene: TRBJ1-2; v_gene: TRBV30; CDR3aa: CAWFRGTGIYGYTF
len: 14; j_gene: TRBJ1-3; v_gene: TRBV9; CDR3aa: CASSGTASGNTIYF
len: 14; j_gene: TRBJ2-7; v_gene: TRBV5-1; CDR3aa: CASSLGGSSYEQYF
len: 14; j_gene: TRBJ1-2; v_gene: TRBV10-2; CDR3aa: CASSGQGASYGYTF
len: 13; j_gene: TRBJ1-1; v_gene: TRBV6-1; CDR3aa: CASSEGGITEAFF
len: 16; j_gene: TRBJ1-6; v_gene: TRBV6-1; CDR3aa: CASSEARQVENSPLHF
len: 15; j_gene: TRBJ1-5; v_gene: TRBV19; CDR3aa: CASSNGQRTDQPQHF
len: 18; j_gene: TRBJ2-7; v_gene: TRBV3-1/TRBV3-2; CDR3aa: CASSQGLAGGFGYYEQYF
len: 15; j_gene: TRBJ1-2; v_gene: TRBV30; CDR3aa: CAWSRDRGHTYGYTF
len: 14; j_gene: TRBJ2-1; v_gene: TRBV10-2; CDR3aa: CASSASGGFNEQFF
len: 12; j_gene: TRBJ2-7; v_gene: TRBV7-9; CDR3aa: CASSRSGSEQYF
len: 14; j_gene: TRBJ1-5; v_gene: TRBV19; CDR3aa: CASSRDRSNQPQHF
len: 14; j_gene: TRBJ2-3; v_gene: TRBV19; CDR3aa: CASRNPSGSDTQYF